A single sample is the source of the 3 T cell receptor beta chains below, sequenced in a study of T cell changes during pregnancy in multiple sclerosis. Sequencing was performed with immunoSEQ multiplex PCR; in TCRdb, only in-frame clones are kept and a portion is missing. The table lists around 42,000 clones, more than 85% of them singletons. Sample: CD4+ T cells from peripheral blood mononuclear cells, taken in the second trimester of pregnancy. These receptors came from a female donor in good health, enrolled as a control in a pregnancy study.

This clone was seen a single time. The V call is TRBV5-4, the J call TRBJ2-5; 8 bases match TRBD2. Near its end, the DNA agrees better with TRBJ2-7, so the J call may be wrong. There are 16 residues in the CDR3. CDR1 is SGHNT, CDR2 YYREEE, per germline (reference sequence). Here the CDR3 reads CASSLWGAGEFDEQYF. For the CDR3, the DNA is TGTGCCAGCAGCTTATGGGGAGCGGGGGAGTTTGACGAGCAGTACTTC.

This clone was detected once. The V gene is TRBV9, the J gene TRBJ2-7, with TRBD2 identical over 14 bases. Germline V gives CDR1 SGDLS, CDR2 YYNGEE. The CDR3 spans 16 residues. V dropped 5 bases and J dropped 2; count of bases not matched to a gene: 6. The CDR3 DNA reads TGTGCCAGCAGTGGGGGACTAGCGGGGGCCACCTACGAGCAGTACTTC. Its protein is CASSGGLAGATYEQYF.

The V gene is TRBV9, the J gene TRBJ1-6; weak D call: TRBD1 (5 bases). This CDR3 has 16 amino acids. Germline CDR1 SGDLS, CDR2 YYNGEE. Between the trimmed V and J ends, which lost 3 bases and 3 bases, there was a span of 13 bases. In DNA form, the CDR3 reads TGTGCCAGCAGCGCGTTGGACAAGAGCTATAATTCACCCCTCCACTTT. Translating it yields CASSALDKSYNSPLHF.